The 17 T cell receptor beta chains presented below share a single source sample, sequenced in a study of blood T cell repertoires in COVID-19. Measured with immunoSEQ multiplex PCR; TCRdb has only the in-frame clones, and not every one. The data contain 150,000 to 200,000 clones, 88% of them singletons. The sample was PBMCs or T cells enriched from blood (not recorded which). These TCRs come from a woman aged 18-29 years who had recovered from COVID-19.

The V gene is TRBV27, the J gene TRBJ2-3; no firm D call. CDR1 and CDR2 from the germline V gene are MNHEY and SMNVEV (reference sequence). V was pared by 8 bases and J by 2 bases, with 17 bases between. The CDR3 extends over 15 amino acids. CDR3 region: CASSSLRRYTDTQYF. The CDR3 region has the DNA TGTGCCAGCTCAAGCTTGAGGCGGTACACAGATACGCAGTATTTT.

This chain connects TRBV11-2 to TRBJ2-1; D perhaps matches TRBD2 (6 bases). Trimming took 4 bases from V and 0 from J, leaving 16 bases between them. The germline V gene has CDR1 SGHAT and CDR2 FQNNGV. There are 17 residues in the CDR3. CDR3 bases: TGTGCCAGCAGCTCCACCGGGGGTTTGGGCTCCTACAATGAGCAGTTCTTC. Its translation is CASSSTGGLGSYNEQFF.

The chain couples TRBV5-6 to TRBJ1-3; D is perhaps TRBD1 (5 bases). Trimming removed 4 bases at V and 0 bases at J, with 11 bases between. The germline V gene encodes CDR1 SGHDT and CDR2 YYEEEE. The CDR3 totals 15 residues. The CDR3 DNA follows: TGTGCCAGCAGCCCGGGGGGGAGCTCTGGAAACACCATATATTTT. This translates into CASSPGGSSGNTIYF.

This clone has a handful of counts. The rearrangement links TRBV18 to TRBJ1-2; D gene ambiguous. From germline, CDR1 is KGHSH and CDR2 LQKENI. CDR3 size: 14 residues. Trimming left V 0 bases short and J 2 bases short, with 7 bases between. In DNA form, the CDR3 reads TGTGCCAGCTCACCACCGTCGTCCAACTATGGCTACACCTTC. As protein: CASSPPSSNYGYTF. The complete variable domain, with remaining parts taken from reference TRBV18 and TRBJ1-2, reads NAGVMQNPRHLVRRRGQEARLRCSPMKGHSHVYWYRQLPEEGLKFMVYLQKENIIDESGMPKERFSAEFPKEGPSILRIQQVVRGDSAAYFCASSPPSSNYGYTFGSGTRLTVV.

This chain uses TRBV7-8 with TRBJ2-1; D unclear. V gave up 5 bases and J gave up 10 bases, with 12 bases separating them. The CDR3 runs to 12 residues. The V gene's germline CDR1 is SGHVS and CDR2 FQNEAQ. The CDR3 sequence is CASSQMRVEQFF. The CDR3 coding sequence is TGTGCCAGCAGCCAAATGAGAGTAGAGCAGTTCTTC.

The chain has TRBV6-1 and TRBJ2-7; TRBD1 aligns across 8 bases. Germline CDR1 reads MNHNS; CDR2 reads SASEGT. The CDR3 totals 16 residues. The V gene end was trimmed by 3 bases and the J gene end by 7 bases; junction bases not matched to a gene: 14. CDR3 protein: CASSETRAGGLREQYF. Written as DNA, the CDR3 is TGTGCCAGCAGTGAGACACGGGCAGGGGGCTTGAGGGAGCAGTACTTC.

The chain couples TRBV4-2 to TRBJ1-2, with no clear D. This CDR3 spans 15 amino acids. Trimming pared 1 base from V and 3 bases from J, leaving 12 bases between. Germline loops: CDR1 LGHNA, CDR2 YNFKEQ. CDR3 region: CASSQAMTSDYGYTF. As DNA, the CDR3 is TGTGCCAGCAGCCAAGCCATGACTTCGGACTATGGCTACACCTTC.

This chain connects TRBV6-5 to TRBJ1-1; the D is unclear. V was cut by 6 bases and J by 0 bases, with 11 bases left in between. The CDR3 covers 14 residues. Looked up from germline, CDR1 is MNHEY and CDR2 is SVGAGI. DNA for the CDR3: TGTGCCAGCAGCCGAGGGTCTCTGAACACTGAAGCTTTCTTT. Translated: CASSRGSLNTEAFF.

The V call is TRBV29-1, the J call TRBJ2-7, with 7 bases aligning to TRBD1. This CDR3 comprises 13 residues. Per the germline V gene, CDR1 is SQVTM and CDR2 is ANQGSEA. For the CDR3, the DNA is TGCAGTCGCGACAGGGAAAGCTCCTACGAGCAGTACTTC. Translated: CSRDRESSYEQYF.

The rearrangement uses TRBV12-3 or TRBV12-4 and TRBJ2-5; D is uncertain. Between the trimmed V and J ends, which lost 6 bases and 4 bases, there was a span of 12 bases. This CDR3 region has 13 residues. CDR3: CASSLRQGETQYF. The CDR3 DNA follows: TGTGCCAGCAGCCTTAGACAAGGAGAGACCCAGTACTTC.

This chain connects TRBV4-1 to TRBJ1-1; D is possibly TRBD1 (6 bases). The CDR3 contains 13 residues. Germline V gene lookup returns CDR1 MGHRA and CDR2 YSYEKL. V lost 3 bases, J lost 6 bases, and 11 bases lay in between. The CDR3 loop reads CASSHAQGPEAFF. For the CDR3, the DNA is TGCGCCAGCAGCCATGCACAGGGACCTGAAGCTTTCTTT.

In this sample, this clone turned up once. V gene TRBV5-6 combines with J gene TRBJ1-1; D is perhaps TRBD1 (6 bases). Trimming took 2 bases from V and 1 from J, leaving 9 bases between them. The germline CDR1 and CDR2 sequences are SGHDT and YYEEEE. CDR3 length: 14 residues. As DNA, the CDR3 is TGTGCCAGCAGCTTCCGGACAGCGAACACTGAAGCTTTCTTT. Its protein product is CASSFRTANTEAFF.

This CDR3 reads CASSQLTGGSPLHF. The DNA of the CDR3 is TGTGCCAGCAGCCAACTTACGGGGGGTTCACCCCTCCACTTT. This chain joins TRBV14 and TRBJ1-6, with D possibly being TRBD1 (5 bases). CDR1 SGHDN and CDR2 FVKESK come from the germline V gene. Trimming removed 2 bases from V and 9 bases from J, with 11 bases in between. The CDR3 loop spans 14 amino acids.

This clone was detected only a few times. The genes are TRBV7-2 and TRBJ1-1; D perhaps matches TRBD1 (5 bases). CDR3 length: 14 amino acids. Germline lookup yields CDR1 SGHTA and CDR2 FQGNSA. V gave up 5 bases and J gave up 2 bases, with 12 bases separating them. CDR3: CASSRDSLNTEAFF. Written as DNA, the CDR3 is TGTGCCAGCAGCCGTGACAGTCTAAACACTGAAGCTTTCTTT.

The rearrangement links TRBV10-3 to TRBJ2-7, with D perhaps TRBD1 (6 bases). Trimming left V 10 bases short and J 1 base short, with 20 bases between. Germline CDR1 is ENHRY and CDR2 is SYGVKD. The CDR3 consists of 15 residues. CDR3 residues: CATLGLGTRSYEQYF. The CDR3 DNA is TGTGCCACGTTAGGCCTCGGGACACGATCCTACGAGCAGTACTTC.

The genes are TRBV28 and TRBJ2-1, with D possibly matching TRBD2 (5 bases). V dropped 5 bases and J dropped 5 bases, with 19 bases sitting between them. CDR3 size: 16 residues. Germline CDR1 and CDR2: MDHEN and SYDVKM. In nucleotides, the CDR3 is TGTGCCAGCAGTCCGCCGGGAAGCGGTCCCAACAATGAGCAGTTCTTC. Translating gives CASSPPGSGPNNEQFF.

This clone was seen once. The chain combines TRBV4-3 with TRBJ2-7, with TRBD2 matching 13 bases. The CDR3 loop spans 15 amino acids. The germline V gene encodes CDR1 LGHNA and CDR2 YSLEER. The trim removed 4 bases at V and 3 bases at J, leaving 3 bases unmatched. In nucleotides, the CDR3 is TGCGCCAGCAGCCCGGGACTAGCGGGGATCTACGAGCAGTACTTC. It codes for CASSPGLAGIYEQYF.